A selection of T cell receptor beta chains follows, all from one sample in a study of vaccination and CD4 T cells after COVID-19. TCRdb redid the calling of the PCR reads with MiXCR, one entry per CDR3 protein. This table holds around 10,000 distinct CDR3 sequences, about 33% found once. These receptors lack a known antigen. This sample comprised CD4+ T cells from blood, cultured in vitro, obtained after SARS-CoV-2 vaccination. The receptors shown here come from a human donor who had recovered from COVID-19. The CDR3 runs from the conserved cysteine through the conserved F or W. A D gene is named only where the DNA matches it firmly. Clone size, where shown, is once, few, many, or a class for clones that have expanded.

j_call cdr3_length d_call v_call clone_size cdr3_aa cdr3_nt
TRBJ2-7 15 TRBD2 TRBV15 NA CATSSPTSGRYEQYF TGTGCCACCAGCAGCCCGACTAGCGGGAGGTACGAGCAGTACTTC
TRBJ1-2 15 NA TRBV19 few CASSESRTLNYGYTF TGTGCCAGTAGTGAATCGAGGACCCTTAACTATGGCTACACCTTC
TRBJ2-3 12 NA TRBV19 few CASSFSTDTQYF TGTGCCAGTAGTTTCAGCACAGATACGCAGTATTTT
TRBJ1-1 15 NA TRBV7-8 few CASSLAGVQNTEAFF TGTGCCAGCAGCTTAGCCGGGGTACAGAACACTGAAGCTTTCTTT
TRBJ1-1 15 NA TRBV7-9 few CASSLGGGQNTEAFF TGTGCCAGCAGCTTAGGGGGGGGGCAGAACACTGAAGCTTTCTTT
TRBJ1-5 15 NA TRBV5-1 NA CASSPSGAVNQPQHF TGCGCCAGCAGCCCATCGGGGGCTGTCAATCAGCCCCAGCATTTT
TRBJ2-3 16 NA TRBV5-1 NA CASSSYAVRETDTQYF TGCGCCAGCAGCTCTTATGCAGTCCGGGAAACAGATACGCAGTATTTT
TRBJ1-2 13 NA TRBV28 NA CASSFSRIYGCTF TGTGCCAGCAGTTTTAGTCGGATCTATGGCTGCACCTTC
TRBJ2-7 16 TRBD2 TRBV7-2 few CASSLLVAGGPYEQYF TGTGCCAGCAGCTTATTAGTAGCGGGAGGGCCATACGAGCAGTACTTC
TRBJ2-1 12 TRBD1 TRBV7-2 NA CASSLDRTAQFF TGTGCCAGCAGCTTGGACAGGACCGCTCAGTTCTTC
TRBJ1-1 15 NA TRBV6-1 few CASSRYAQGHTEAFF TGTGCCAGCAGTCGCTACGCCCAAGGGCACACTGAAGCTTTCTTT
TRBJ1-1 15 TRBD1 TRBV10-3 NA CAISGPGQEVAEAFF TGTGCCATCAGTGGCCCGGGACAGGAGGTGGCTGAAGCTTTCTTT
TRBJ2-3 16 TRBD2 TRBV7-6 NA CASSLSPAGGTDTQYF TGTGCCAGCAGCTTATCCCCCGCGGGAGGAACAGATACGCAGTATTTT
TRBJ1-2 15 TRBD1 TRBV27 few CASSLGTGINYGYTF TGTGCCAGCAGTTTAGGGACAGGGATTAACTATGGCTACACCTTC
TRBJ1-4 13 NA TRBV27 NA CASSFRQGGKLFF TGTGCCAGCAGTTTTCGGCAAGGGGGAAAACTGTTTTTT
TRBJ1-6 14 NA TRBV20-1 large CSVRLRSYNSPLHF TGCAGTGTCAGGTTGAGGTCCTATAATTCACCCCTCCACTTT
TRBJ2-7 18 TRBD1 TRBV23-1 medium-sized CASSQGPTGKRDSYEQYF TGCGCCAGCAGTCAGGGGCCGACAGGGAAGAGGGATTCCTACGAGCAGTACTTC
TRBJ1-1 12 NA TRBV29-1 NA CSLGLVNTEAFF TGCAGCTTAGGACTCGTGAACACTGAAGCTTTCTTT
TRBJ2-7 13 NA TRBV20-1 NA CSAKGKTSYEQYF TGCAGTGCTAAAGGGAAGACAAGCTACGAGCAGTACTTC
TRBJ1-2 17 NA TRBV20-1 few CSARVTSGDYVHYGYTF TGCAGTGCTAGAGTAACGTCAGGTGATTACGTCCACTATGGCTACACCTTC
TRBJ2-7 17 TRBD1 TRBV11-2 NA CASSSITGQGLNYEQYF TGTGCCAGCAGCTCCATTACGGGACAGGGGTTGAACTACGAGCAGTACTTC
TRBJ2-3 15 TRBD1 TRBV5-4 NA CASSPGQPSTDTQYF TGTGCCAGCAGCCCGGGACAGCCGAGCACAGATACGCAGTATTTT
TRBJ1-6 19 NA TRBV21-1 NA CASSLFQDRKASYNSPLHF TGTGCCAGCAGCCTGTTTCAGGACAGGAAAGCATCCTATAATTCACCCCTCCACTTT
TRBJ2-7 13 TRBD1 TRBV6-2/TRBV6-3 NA CASSHPTGDEQYF TGTGCCAGCAGTCACCCGACAGGGGACGAGCAGTACTTC
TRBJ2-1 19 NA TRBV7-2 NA CASSLVISGTASSYNEQFF TGTGCCAGCAGCTTAGTAATTTCCGGGACGGCTAGCTCCTACAATGAGCAGTTCTTC
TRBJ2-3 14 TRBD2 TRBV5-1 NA CASTSSGVTDTQYF TGCGCCAGCACCTCTAGCGGGGTCACAGATACGCAGTATTTT
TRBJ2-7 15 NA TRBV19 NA CASRITGTASYEQYF TGTGCCAGTAGAATAACCGGGACGGCCTCCTACGAGCAGTACTTC
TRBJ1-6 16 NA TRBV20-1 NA CSAGRSRSIRSSPLHF TGCAGTGCCGGTCGATCCCGATCGATTAGAAGTTCACCCCTCCACTTT
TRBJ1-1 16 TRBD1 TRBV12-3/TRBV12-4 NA CASSPGQGKLNTEAFF TGTGCCAGCAGTCCGGGACAGGGAAAACTGAACACTGAAGCTTTCTTT
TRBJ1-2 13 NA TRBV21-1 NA CASSKPGGYGYTF TGTGCCAGCAGCAAGCCGGGGGGCTATGGCTACACCTTC
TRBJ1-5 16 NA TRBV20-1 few CSARVGTPNSNQPQHF TGCAGTGCTAGAGTAGGGACACCGAATAGCAATCAGCCCCAGCATTTT
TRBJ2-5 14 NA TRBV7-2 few CASSSTLLRETQYF TGTGCCAGCAGCTCCACATTACTGCGGGAGACCCAGTACTTC
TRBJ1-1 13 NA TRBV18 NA CASSWGMADEAFF TGTGCCAGCTCATGGGGCATGGCAGATGAAGCTTTCTTT
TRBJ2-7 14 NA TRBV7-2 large CASSPGPVNHEQYF TGTGCCAGCAGCCCGGGACCCGTCAACCACGAGCAGTACTTC
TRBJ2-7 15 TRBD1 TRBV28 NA CASRSPGQGAYEQYF TGTGCCAGCAGATCTCCGGGACAGGGGGCCTACGAGCAGTACTTC
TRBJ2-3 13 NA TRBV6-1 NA CASGTGWGDTQYF TGTGCCAGCGGGACGGGATGGGGGGATACGCAGTATTTT
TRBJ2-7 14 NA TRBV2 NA CASSLTSSGDEQYF TGTGCCAGCAGTTTGACTAGTTCGGGCGACGAGCAGTACTTC
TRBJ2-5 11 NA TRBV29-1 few CSVAGQETQYF TGCAGCGTTGCTGGTCAAGAGACCCAGTACTTC
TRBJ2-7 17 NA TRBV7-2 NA CASSRPPGASSSYEQYF TGTGCCAGCAGCCGCCCCCCCGGCGCGTCGAGCTCCTACGAGCAGTACTTC
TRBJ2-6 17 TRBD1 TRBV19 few CASSKGQGESGANVLTF TGTGCCAGTAGTAAGGGACAGGGGGAGTCGGGGGCCAACGTCCTGACTTTC
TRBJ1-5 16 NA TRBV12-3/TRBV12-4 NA CASSLRVTGSNQPQHF TGTGCCAGCAGTTTACGGGTAACTGGGAGCAATCAGCCCCAGCATTTT
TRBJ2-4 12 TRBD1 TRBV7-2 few CASSPRDSPRYF TGTGCCAGCAGCCCCCGGGACAGCCCCCGGTACTTC
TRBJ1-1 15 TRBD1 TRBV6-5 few CASSLGGQVNTEAFF TGTGCCAGCAGTTTAGGGGGACAGGTGAACACTGAAGCTTTCTTT
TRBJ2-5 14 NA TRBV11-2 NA CASSLGGYQETQYF TGTGCCAGCAGCTTAGGCGGGTACCAAGAGACCCAGTACTTC
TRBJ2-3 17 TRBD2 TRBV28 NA CASSLWSSGANTDTQYF TGTGCCAGCAGTTTATGGTCTAGCGGCGCCAACACAGATACGCAGTATTTT